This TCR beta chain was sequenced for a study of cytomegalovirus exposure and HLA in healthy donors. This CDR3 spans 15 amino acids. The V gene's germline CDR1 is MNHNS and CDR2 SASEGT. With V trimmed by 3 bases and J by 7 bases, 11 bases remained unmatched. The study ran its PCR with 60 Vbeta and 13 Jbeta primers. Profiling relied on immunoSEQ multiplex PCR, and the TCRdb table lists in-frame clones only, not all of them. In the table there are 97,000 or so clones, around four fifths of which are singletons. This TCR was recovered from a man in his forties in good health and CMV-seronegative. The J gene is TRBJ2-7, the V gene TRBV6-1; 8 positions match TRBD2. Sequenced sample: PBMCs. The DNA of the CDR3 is TGTGCCAGCAGTGATGTGCTAGGTAGCGGGGCGGAGCAGTACTTC. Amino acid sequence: CASSDVLGSGAEQYF.